This T cell receptor (beta chain) was observed in a study of CD8 T cells in ankylosing spondylitis. Study-wide results and caveats: Enrichment of disease-linked clones was reportedly significant in matched ankylosing spondylitis synovial fluid. There was a TCR beta motif, made of several highly homologous variants, that appeared characteristic of ankylosing spondylitis blood.

Libraries of TCR beta came from quantitative 5'-RACE with molecular barcodes. TCRdb passed the 5' RACE reads through MiXCR, listing each CDR3 protein once. Among some 840,000 distinct CDR3 sequences, approximately 12% were seen once, and the ten largest hold roughly 0.51%. V lost 5 bases and J 0 bases, leaving 11 bases between the germline ends. The CDR3 sequence is 15 residues long. This clonotype was found many times. What it recognizes is unknown. The sample consisted of blood, either unsorted or a sorted T cell fraction (not recorded which). The source is a male donor with ankylosing spondylitis. The chain employs TRBV12-3 or TRBV12-4 and TRBJ1-5; D not resolved. Here the CDR3 reads CASSETPDSNQPQHF. The CDR3 DNA reads as TGTGCCAGCAGTGAGACACCCGATAGCAATCAGCCCCAGCATTTT.